This entry features one T cell receptor (beta chain) sequence. This sample stems from a study of blood T cell repertoires in COVID-19. This table comes from immunoSEQ multiplex PCR, and its TCRdb copy is limited to in-frame clones, with some not included. Of 150,000 to 200,000 clones listed, about 86% are singletons. The CDR3 totals 14 residues. CDR1 and CDR2 from the germline V gene are SQVTM and ANQGSEA. V shed 6 bases and J 3 bases; nucleotides not matched to a gene: 8. This chain connects TRBV29-1 to TRBJ1-1; 9 bases are a match to TRBD1. Sequenced input: peripheral blood. This TCR came from an elderly woman in a cohort sampled during active or convalescent COVID-19. CDR3 residues: CSVGGGTGHTEAFF. The DNA of the CDR3 is TGCAGCGTGGGGGGCGGGACAGGGCACACTGAAGCTTTCTTT.